This T cell receptor beta chain appears in the sequencing data of a study of blood T cell repertoires in COVID-19. Study details: The samples span acute and convalescent COVID-19 from the United States, Italy and Spain.

Under the authors' procedure: Reference gene primer amplification gave estimated nucleated cell counts. TCRdb's table, derived via immunoSEQ multiplex PCR, lists solely in-frame clones and lacks some. The DNA was the basis for D and trimming; V, J and clone size are from that table. The table shows over 15,000 clones, with 80% to 85% occurring only once. Germline CDR1 KGHSH, CDR2 LQKENI. The CDR3 sequence is 13 residues long. V shed 5 bases, J shed 7 bases, and the junction held 7 bases outside the gene matches. This clone was recorded a few times. The chain joins TRBV18 to TRBJ1-1, with 7 positions matching TRBD1. The sample consisted of peripheral blood. This sequence was found in a man aged 60 to 69 with acute or convalescent COVID-19. The CDR3 coding sequence is TGTGCCAGCTCATCGGGGCAGGGGGGTGAAGCTTTCTTT. The encoded protein is CASSSGQGGEAFF. The complete variable domain, with remaining parts taken from reference TRBV18 and TRBJ1-1, reads NAGVMQNPRHLVRRRGQEARLRCSPMKGHSHVYWYRQLPEEGLKFMVYLQKENIIDESGMPKERFSAEFPKEGPSILRIQQVVRGDSAAYFCASSSGQGGEAFFGQGTRLTVV.